The T cell receptor beta chain described here comes from a study of T-cell memory formation after mild COVID-19 (dated by TCRdb to 2020 to 2023). With regard to the full study: TCR sequence clusters from the two donors were found to be largely donor specific. In a couple of donors, T-cell clones that expanded and contracted after mild COVID-19 were tracked by sequencing TCRalpha and TCRbeta repertoires over time. Two young, previously healthy adult volunteers, one female and one male, were included in the cohort. Overall results and qualifications from the work: Clones that contracted from day 15 to 85 showed balanced CD4/CD8 phenotypes, whereas a second wave of clones that expanded from day 15 to 37 leaned towards CD4+. Contracting CD4+ clones turned up mainly in the CM and EM memory subsets, whereas EMRA was where CD8+ clones were enriched. Some responding clones were detected in pre-infection memory, which suggested that pre-existing cross-reactive memory T cells had joined the SARS-CoV-2 response. Only a couple of mild cases were covered in the study, and larger cohorts including severe cases with pre-infection samples were considered necessary. SARS-CoV-2 specificity was not confirmed for the second-wave clones peaking on day 37.

Ficoll-Paque density gradient centrifugation was the method used to isolate PBMCs. This clonotype showed up just a few times. No cognate antigen has been identified for it. The input lacks base qualities; no much larger clone sits a single base away. The CDR3 covers 16 residues, taking in both the cysteine and the phenylalanine. This entry keeps only the CDR3 DNA: 48 bases, framed from base 1. At the junction V is shortened by 6 bases and J by 1 base, with 18 bases in between. Taken from the germline V gene, the CDR1 and CDR2 loops are KGHDR and SFDVKD. These reads were obtained on an Illumina NovaSeq 6000. TCRalpha and TCRbeta cDNA libraries were constructed by 5'RACE with constant-segment primers, with sample barcodes and unique molecular identifiers being introduced. RNA was extracted from every sample with Trizol reagent. Library amplification was performed in two PCR steps, and a second sample barcode and Illumina TruSeq adapters were introduced in the second step. Libraries were sequenced on an Illumina NovaSeq with 2 x 150 bp paired-end reads. In the original analysis: Reads were demultiplexed and collapsed into UMI-guided consensus sequences with migec v1.2.7. Using mixcr v2.1.11, UMI consensuses were aligned to TRA and TRB V and J templates and then assembled into clonotypes. Clonotypes were classified as expanded or contracted when called significant by both edgeR and NoisET, with noise models trained on biological replicates. For edgeR calls, a false discovery rate-adjusted p below 0.01 and a log2 fold-change threshold of 1 were applied. As an exploratory analysis of dynamics, max-normalized trajectories of the 1000 most abundant clonotypes were examined by PCA with hierarchical clustering. The CD4 or CD8 phenotype of responding clones was assigned using the separately sequenced CD4+ and CD8+ repertoires. Through fastp at Q25 and MiXCR, TCRdb rebuilt clones from the public reads, retaining in-frame beta chains. One record per CDR3 amino acid sequence lists the most common genes and DNA. Here the V and J calls rest on TCRdb's processing, not on the authors' analysis. Recorded for this sample are approximately 570,000 distinct CDR3 sequences; approximately 19% of them occurred a single time. Of the sample, 12% is held by the ten largest clones.

Sequenced sample: PBMCs or a T cell subset sorted from them (not recorded which). The chain is assembled from TRBV24-1 and TRBJ2-7; TRBD1 is possibly the D segment (6 matching bases). The source of this sequence is an adult woman who had mild COVID-19 (a few samples of this study predate the infection). The sample titles of this study are shuffled in the database, so cell type and time point are left out; the donor was told from shared clones. CDR3 reads: CATSSSRGGRSYEQYF. Here is the DNA: TGTGCCACCAGTTCCTCCCGTGGGGGCCGTTCCTACGAGCAGTACTTC.